This TCR beta chain was found in a study of CD8 T cells in Susac syndrome (dated by TCRdb to between 2018 and 2020). Background for the entire study: Repertoire sequencing was used to test whether CD8+ T cell activation and differentiation in Susac syndrome was antigen driven. Overall results and qualifications from the work: The number of individuals in the TCR sequencing and HLA analysis was recognized as being relatively small.

Peripheral blood CD8+ and CD4+ T cells from healthy donors, Susac syndrome patients and multiple sclerosis patients were profiled by high-throughput TCR beta sequencing. The multiple sclerosis controls were treatment-naive patients who had stable or active relapsing-remitting disease and met the revised McDonald criteria. Bulk CD8+ and CD4+ T cells were purified magnetically by negative isolation, whereas CD8+ TEMRA cells were enriched by FACS. Blood was collected in EDTA tubes and processed within 24 hours, with PBMCs isolated through density gradient centrifugation. PBMCs destined for TCR sequencing were cryopreserved in liquid nitrogen and later thawed in a 37 °C water bath. A purity of at least 90% was achieved for sorted or isolated CD4+, CD8+ and CD8+ TEMRA cells. RNA was extracted using the RNeasy kit, and roughly 0.5 to 1 ug of the RNA was reverse transcribed with random hexamers. TCR beta CDR3 regions were amplified with the immunoSEQ multiplex PCR assay covering 54 Vbeta and 13 Jbeta segments. To correct PCR amplification bias, a synthetic template baseline was used for both primer optimization and computational correction. The source study handled its data this way. Reads were assigned to V, D and J genes according to IMGT and analyzed in immunoSEQ Analyzer, with only productive sequences retained. Clonality was computed as one minus Shannon entropy normalized by log2 of the number of productive unique sequences. Public and private clones were assessed among the 100 most prevalent clones of each patient and control. A clone was defined as Susac-specific if it was absent from the healthy and MS cohorts, from more than 850 published viral clones and from other ImmuneACCESS disease sequences. The public reads were run again by TCRdb, first through fastp at Q25 and then through MiXCR, and only productive beta chains were kept. Records with the same CDR3 protein are collapsed into one entry carrying the most frequent genes and DNA. TCRdb's processing, not the authors' own work, is the source of the V and J calls. In all, the sample holds around 200,000 distinct CDR3 sequences, and approximately 95% of those were seen once. Approximately 0.082% of the sample is held by the ten biggest clonotypes.

The CDR3 holds 14 amino acids from the cysteine to the phenylalanine. Only the CDR3 region is kept as DNA, spanning 42 bases read in frame from base 1. V and J lose 2 bases and 7 bases, and a span of 14 bases separates them. For this clonotype: The antigen this receptor binds is unknown. Base qualities are not at hand, and no much larger clone is one base apart.

The sample was CD4+ T cells from PBMCs. The TCR was taken from a human donor with multiple sclerosis. This sequence uses TRBV12-3 or TRBV12-4 and TRBJ1-2, with a tentative D gene TRBD1 over 6 matching bases. The CDR3 reads as follows: CASSLQGSLGGYTF. The base sequence is TGTGCCAGCAGTTTACAGGGGTCCCTAGGTGGCTACACCTTC.